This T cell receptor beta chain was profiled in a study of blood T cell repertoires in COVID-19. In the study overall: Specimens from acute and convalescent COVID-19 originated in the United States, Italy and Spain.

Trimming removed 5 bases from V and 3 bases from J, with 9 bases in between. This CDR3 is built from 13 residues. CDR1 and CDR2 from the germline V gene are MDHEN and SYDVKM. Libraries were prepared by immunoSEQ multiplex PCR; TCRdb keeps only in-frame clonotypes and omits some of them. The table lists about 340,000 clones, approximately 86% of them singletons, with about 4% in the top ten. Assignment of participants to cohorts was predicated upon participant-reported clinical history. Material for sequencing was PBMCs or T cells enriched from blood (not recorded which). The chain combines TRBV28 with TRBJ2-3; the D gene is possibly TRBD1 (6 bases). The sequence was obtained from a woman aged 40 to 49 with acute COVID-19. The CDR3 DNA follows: TGTGCCAGCAGTCAACAGGGAACAGATACGCAGTATTTT. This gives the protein CASSQQGTDTQYF.